Presented here are 4 T cell receptor beta chains from one specimen sequenced in a study of molecular identifiers for immune sequencing clone quantification. TCRdb itself ran the PCR reads through MiXCR, one entry per CDR3 protein. The sample holds roughly 320,000 distinct CDR3 sequences, around 21% seen once. Material for sequencing was naive CD8+ T cells from blood, with Jurkat cell RNA spiked in. As to subset: FACS-sorted CD8+CD4-CCR7+CD45RA+ naive T cells. All receptors come from a human donor in good health. Some libraries in this study had Jurkat cell RNA spiked in.

This clonotype has ten or more counts. This rearrangement joins TRBV4-1 to TRBJ1-5, with a tentative D call TRBD1 (5 bases). Germline loops: CDR1 MGHRA, CDR2 YSYEKL. V gave up 6 bases and J gave up 1 base, with 13 bases separating them. The CDR3 is 15 residues long. The CDR3 DNA reads TGCGCCAGCAGGGTGGGGGTGTGGAGCAATCAGCCCCAGCATTTT. This codes for CASRVGVWSNQPQHF.

This clonotype was recorded at least ten times. The CDR3 reads CASSIGAYSNQPQHF. CDR3 DNA: TGTGCCAGTAGTATAGGGGCATATAGCAATCAGCCCCAGCATTTT. The chain uses TRBV19 and TRBJ1-5; no firm D call. In germline, CDR1 is LNHDA, CDR2 SQIVND (reference sequence). Trimming cost V 1 base and J 0 bases, with 7 bases left between them. The CDR3 is 15 residues long.

V gene TRBV29-1 combines with J gene TRBJ2-3; no firm D call. The V gene's germline CDR1 is SQVTM and CDR2 ANQGSEA. The V end lost 5 bases, the J end lost 1 base, and 10 bases lay between the germline ends. The CDR3 totals 13 residues. In DNA, the CDR3 is TGCAGCGTTTGGCTGTACGGCACAGATACGCAGTATTTT. Protein sequence: CSVWLYGTDTQYF.

This clonotype was counted at least ten times. The chain carries TRBV28 and TRBJ2-2; D remains ambiguous. The CDR3 runs 11 residues. From germline, CDR1 is MDHEN and CDR2 SYDVKM. Trimming left V 3 bases short and J 15 bases short, with 11 bases between. As DNA, the CDR3 is TGTGCCAGCAGTTTCGATTCCAAGGTGTTTTTT. It is translated as CASSFDSKVFF.